Listed here is a single T cell receptor beta chain. Its antigen remains unidentified. The treatment denotes: 15 to 20 received Ad26.COV2.S at low or high dose, single or two shots; about 5 received placebo; per-sample allocation not given. Samples analyzed were those drawn on day 63 after the first vaccine or placebo injection. This entry comes from a study of Ad26.COV2.S vaccination and SARS-CoV-2 variants. Looking at the study overall: Intramuscularly, Ad26.COV2.S was given either once or twice, 56 days apart. Whole-study results and caveats: Substantial breadth was reported for post-vaccination spike-specific CD8+ and CD4+ T cells.

TCRdb keeps only in-frame clones here, not all; method: immunoSEQ multiplex PCR. The profile shows around 270,000 clones, around 88% of them singletons. Trimming shortened V by 10 bases and J by 0 bases, and 19 bases separated the two germline ends. The germline gives CDR1 MNHEY, CDR2 SVGAGI. The CDR3 extends over 15 amino acids. The V gene is TRBV6-5, the J gene TRBJ2-7; tentatively, D is TRBD1 (5 bases). This clonotype was obtained from a person aged 18-65 years who received the Ad26.COV2.S COVID-19 vaccine or a placebo. The sample in question was peripheral blood, obtained in a trial of Ad26.COV2.S vaccine versus placebo. The CDR3: CAIQSRRGGSYEQYF. The CDR3 DNA is TGTGCCATCCAATCGAGAAGGGGTGGCTCCTACGAGCAGTACTTC.